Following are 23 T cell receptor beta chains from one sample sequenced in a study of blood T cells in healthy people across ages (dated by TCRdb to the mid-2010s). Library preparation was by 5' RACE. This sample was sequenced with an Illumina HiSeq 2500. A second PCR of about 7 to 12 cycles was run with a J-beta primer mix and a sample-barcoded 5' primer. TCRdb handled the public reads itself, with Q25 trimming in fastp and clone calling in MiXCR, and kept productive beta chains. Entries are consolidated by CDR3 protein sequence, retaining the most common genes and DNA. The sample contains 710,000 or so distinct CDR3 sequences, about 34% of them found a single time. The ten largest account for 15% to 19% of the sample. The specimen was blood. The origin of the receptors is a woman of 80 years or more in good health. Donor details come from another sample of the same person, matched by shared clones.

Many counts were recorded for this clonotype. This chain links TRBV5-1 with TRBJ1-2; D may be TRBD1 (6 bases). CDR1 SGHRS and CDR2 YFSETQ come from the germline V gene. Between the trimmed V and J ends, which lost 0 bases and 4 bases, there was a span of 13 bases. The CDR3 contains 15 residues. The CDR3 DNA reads TGCGCCAGCAGCTTGGAATTAAGGGGGTTCTATGGCTACACCTTC. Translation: CASSLELRGFYGYTF.

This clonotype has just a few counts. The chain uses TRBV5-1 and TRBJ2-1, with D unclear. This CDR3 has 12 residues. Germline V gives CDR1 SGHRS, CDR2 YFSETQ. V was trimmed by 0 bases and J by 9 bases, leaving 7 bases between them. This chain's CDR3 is CASSLGLREQFF. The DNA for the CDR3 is TGCGCCAGCAGCTTGGGTCTTCGTGAGCAGTTCTTC.

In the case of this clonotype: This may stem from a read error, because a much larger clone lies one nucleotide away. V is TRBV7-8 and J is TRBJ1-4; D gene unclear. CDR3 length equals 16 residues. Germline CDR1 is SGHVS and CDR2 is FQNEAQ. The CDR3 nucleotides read TGTGCCAGCAGCCCTCGGCACGCCCCAACTAATGAAAAACGGTTTTTT. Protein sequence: CASSPRHAPTNEKRFF.

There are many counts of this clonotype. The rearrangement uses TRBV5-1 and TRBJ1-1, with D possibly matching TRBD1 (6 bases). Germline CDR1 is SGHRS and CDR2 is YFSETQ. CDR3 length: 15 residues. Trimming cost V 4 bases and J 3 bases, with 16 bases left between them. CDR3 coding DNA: TGCGCCAGCAGCCCTGGGGGACATAAATACACTGAAGCTTTCTTT. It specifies CASSPGGHKYTEAFF.

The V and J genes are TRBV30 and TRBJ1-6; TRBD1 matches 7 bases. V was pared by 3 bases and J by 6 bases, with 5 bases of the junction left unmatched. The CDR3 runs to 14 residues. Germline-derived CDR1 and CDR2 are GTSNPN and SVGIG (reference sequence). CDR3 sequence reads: CAWRGDRANSPLHF. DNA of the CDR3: TGTGCCTGGAGGGGAGACAGGGCTAATTCACCCCTCCACTTT.

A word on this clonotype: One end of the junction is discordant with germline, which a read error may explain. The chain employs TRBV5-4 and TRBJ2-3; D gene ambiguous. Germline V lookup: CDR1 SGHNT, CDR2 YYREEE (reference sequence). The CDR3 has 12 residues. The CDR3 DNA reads TGTGCCAGCAGCTTGGTTACGGATAGGCAGTATTTT. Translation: CASSLVTDRQYF.

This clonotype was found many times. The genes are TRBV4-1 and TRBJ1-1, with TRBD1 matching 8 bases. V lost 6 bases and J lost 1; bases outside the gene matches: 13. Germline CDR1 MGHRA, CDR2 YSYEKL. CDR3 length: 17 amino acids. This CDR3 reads CASSYRLVGQGNTEAFF. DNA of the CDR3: TGCGCCAGCAGTTACCGCTTGGTCGGACAGGGGAACACTGAAGCTTTCTTT.

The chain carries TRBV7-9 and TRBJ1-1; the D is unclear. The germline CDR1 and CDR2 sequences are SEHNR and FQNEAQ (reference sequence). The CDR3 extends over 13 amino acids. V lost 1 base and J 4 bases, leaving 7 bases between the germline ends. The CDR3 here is CASSLGHSTEAFF. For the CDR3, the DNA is TGTGCCAGCAGCTTAGGACACAGCACTGAAGCTTTCTTT.

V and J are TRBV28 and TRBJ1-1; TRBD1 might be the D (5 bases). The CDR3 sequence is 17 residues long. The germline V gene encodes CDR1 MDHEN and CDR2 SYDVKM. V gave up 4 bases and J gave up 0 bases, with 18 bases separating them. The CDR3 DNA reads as TGTGCCAGCAGTTCCTTCCGGCAGGGATTCATGAACACTGAAGCTTTCTTT. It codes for CASSSFRQGFMNTEAFF.

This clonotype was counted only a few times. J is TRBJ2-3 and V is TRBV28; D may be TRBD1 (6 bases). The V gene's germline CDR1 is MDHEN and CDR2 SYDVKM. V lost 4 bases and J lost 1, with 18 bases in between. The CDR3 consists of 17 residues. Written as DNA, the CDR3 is TGTGCCAGCAGTTCATTCCTACAGGGCTGGGGCACAGATACGCAGTATTTT. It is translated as CASSSFLQGWGTDTQYF. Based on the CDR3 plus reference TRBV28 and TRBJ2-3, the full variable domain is DVKVTQSSRYLVKRTGEKVFLECVQDMDHENMFWYRQDPGLGLRLIYFSYDVKMKEKGDIPEGYSVSREKKERFSLILESASTNQTSMYLCASSSFLQGWGTDTQYFGPGTRLTVL.

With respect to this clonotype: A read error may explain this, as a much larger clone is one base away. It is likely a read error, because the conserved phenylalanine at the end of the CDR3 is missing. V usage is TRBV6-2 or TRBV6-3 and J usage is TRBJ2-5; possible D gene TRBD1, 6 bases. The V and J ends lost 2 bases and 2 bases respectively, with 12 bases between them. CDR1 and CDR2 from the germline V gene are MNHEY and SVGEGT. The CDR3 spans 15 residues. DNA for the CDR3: TGTGCCAGCAGTTACCTGGGACACGGGCAAGAGACCCAGTACCTC. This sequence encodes CASSYLGHGQETQYL.

As DNA, the CDR3 is TGTGCCAGCAGCTTATACCCCAGCGGGAGGGGCACAGATACGCAGTATTTT. Protein sequence: CASSLYPSGRGTDTQYF. The chain joins TRBV7-2 to TRBJ2-3; 10 bases agree with TRBD2. The trim removed 2 bases at V and 1 base at J, leaving 6 bases unmatched. Germline lookup yields CDR1 SGHTA and CDR2 FQGNSA. The CDR3 is 17 amino acids.

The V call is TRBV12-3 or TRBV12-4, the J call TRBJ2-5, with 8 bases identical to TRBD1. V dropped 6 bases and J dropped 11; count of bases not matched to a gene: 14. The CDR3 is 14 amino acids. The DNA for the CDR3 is TGTGCCAGCAGCGGACAGGGAGCCCTCCTTGAGCAGTACTTC. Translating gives CASSGQGALLEQYF.

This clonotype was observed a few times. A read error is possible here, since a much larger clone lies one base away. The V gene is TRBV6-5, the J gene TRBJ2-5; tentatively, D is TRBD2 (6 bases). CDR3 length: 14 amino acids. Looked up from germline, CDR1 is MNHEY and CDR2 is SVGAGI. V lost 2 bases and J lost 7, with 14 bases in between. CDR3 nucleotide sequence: TGTGCCAGCAGTTACCTAAGCGAGGGAGGGACCCAGTACTTC. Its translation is CASSYLSEGGTQYF.

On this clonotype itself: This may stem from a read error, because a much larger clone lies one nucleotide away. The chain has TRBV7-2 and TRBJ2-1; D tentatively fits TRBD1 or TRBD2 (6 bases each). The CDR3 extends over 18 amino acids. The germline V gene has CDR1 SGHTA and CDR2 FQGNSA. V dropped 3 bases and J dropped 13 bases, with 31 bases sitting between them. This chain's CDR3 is CASSFRGTSQGGQETQFF. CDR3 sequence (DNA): TGTGCCAGCAGCTTTCGGGGGACATCTCAAGGAGGCCAAGAGACCCAGTTCTTC.

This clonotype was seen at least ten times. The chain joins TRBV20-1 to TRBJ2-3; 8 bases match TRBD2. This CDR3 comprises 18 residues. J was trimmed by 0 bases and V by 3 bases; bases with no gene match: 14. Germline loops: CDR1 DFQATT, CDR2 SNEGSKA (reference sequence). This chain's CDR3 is CSASRYGGGPSSTDTQYF. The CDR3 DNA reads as TGCAGTGCTAGTAGGTACGGCGGGGGGCCATCTAGCACAGATACGCAGTATTTT.

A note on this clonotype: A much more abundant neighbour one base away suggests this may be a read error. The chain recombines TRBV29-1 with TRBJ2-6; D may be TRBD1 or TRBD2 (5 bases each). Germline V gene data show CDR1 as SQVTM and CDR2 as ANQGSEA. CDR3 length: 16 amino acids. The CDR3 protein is CSVTNNGGSGANVRTF. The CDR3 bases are TGCAGCGTGACCAATAATGGGGGATCTGGGGCCAACGTCCGGACTTTC.

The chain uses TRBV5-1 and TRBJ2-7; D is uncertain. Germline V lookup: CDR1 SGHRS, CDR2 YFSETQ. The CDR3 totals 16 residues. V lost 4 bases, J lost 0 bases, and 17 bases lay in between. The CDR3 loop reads CASSVTLIPYSYEQYF. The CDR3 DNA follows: TGCGCCAGCAGCGTCACCCTCATCCCCTACTCCTACGAGCAGTACTTC.

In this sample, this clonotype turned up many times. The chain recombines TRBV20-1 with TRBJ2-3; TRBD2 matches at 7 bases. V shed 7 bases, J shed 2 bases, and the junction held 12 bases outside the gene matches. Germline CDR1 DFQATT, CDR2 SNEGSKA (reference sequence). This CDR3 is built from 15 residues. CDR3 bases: TGCAGTGTTCGACTAGCCCGAACCTTCACAGATACGCAGTATTTT. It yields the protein CSVRLARTFTDTQYF.

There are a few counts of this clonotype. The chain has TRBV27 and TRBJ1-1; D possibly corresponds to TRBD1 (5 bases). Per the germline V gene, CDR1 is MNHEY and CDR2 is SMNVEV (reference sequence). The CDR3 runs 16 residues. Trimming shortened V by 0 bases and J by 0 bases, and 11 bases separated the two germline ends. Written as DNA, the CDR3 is TGTGCCAGCAGTTTATCGGGCAGGACAATGAACACTGAAGCTTTCTTT. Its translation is CASSLSGRTMNTEAFF.

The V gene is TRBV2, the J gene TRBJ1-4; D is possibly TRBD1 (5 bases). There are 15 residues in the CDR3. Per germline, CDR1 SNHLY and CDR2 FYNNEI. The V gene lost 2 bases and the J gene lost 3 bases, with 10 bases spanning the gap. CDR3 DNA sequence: TGTGCCAGCAGTGAACTGACAGACGCTAATGAAAAACTGTTTTTT. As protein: CASSELTDANEKLFF.

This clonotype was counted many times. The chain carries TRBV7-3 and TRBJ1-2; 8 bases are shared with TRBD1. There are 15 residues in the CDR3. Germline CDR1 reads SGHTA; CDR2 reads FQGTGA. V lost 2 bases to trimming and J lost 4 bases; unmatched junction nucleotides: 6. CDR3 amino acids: CASSLDGQGFYGYTF. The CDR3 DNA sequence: TGTGCCAGCAGCTTAGACGGACAGGGATTCTATGGCTACACCTTC.

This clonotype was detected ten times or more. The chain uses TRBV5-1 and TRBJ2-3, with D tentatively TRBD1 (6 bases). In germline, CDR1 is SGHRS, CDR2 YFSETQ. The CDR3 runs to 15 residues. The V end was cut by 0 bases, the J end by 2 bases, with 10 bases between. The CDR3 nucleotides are TGCGCCAGCAGCTTGGATGGGGGCTACACAGATACGCAGTATTTT. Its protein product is CASSLDGGYTDTQYF.